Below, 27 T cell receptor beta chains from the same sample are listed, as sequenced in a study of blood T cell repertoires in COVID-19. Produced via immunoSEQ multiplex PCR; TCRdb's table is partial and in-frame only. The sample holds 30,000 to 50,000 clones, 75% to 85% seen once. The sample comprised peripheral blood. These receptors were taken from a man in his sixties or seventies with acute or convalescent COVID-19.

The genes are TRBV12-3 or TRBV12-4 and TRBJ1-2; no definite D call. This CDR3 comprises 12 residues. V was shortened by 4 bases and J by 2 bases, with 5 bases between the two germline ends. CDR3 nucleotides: TGTGCCAGCAGTTACCAGAACTATGGCTACACCTTC. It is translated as CASSYQNYGYTF.

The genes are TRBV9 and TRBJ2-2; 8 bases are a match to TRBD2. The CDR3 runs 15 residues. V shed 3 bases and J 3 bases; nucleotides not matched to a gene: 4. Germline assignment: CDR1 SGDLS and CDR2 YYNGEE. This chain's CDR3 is CASSEGGGYTGELFF. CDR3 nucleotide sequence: TGTGCCAGCAGCGAGGGCGGGGGGTACACCGGGGAGCTGTTTTTT.

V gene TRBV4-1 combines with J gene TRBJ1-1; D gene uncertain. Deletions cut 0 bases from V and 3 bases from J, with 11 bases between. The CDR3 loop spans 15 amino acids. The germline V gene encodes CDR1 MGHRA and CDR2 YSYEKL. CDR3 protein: CASSQDRARDTEAFF. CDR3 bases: TGCGCCAGCAGCCAAGATCGGGCGCGGGACACTGAAGCTTTCTTT.

Written as DNA, the CDR3 is TGTGCCAGCAGCAGCGACGGCGGAGACGAGCAGTACTTC. Translating gives CASSSDGGDEQYF. The chain couples TRBV7-9 to TRBJ2-7, with no clear D. Trimming took 5 bases from V and 5 from J, leaving 13 bases between them. Germline assignment: CDR1 SEHNR and CDR2 FQNEAQ (reference sequence). The CDR3 is made up of 13 amino acids.

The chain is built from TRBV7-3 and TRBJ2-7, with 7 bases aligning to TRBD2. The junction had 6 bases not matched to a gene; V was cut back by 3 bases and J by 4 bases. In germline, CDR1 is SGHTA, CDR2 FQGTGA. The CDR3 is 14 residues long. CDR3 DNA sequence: TGTGCCAGCAGCTTTTTCGGCGGGAGTTACGAGCAGTACTTC. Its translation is CASSFFGGSYEQYF.

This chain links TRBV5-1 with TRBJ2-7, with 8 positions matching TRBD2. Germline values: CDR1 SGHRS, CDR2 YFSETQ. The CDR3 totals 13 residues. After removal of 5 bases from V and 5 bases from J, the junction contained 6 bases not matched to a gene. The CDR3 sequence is CASSPGGSHEQYF. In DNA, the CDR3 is TGCGCCAGCAGTCCGGGAGGGTCCCACGAGCAGTACTTC. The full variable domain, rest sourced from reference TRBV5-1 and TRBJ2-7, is KAGVTQTPRYLIKTRGQQVTLSCSPISGHRSVSWYQQTPGQGLQFLFEYFSETQRNKGNFPGRFSGRQFSNSRSEMNVSTLELGDSALYLCASSPGGSHEQYFGPGTRLTVT.

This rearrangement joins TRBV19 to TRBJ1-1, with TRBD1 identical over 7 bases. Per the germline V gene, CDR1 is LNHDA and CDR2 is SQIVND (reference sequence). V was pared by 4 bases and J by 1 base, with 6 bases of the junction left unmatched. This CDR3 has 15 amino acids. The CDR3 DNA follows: TGTGCCAGTAGTAAGGGGGCCCAACCGAACACTGAAGCTTTCTTT. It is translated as CASSKGAQPNTEAFF.

This CDR3 is CASSMDRNTEAFF. CDR3 in DNA: TGTGCCAGCAGCATGGACAGGAACACTGAAGCTTTCTTT. J is TRBJ1-1 and V is TRBV7-6, with D perhaps TRBD1 (6 bases). CDR1 and CDR2 from the germline V gene are SGHVS and FNYEAQ. V gave up 5 bases and J gave up 1 base, with 8 bases separating them. This CDR3 is 13 amino acids long.

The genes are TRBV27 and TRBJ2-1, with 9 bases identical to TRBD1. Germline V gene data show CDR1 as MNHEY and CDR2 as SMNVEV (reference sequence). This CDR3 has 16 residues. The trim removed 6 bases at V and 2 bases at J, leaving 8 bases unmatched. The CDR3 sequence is CASSRLGQGAYNEQFF. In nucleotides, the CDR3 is TGTGCCAGCAGCCGTCTGGGACAGGGTGCCTACAATGAGCAGTTCTTC.

CDR3 in amino acids: CASSLDRLEGADTQYF. The CDR3 DNA sequence: TGTGCCAGCAGTTTGGATCGGCTAGAGGGGGCAGATACGCAGTATTTT. The chain combines TRBV27 with TRBJ2-3, with a weak D call TRBD1 (6 bases). CDR3 length equals 16 residues. Deletions cut 3 bases from V and 4 bases from J, with 17 bases between. CDR1 and CDR2 from the germline V gene are MNHEY and SMNVEV (reference sequence).

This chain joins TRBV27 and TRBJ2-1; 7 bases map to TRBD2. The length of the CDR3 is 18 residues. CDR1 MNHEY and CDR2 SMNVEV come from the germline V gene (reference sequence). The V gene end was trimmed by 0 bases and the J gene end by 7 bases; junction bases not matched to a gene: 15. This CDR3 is CASSLSPFLADETNEQFF. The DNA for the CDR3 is TGTGCCAGCAGTTTATCCCCCTTTCTAGCGGACGAAACTAATGAGCAGTTCTTC.

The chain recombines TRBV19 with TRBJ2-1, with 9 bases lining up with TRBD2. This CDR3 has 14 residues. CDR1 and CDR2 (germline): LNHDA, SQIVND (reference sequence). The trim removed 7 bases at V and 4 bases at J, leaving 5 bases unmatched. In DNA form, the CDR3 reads TGTGCCAGTACCCCCCTAGCGGGGTACAATGAGCAGTTCTTC. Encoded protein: CASTPLAGYNEQFF.

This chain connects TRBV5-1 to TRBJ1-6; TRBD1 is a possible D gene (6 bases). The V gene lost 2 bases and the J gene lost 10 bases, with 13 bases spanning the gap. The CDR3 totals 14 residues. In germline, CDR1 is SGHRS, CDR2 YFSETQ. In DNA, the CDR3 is TGCGCCAGCAGCTTAGGACAGCTAATGTCACCCCTCCACTTT. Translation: CASSLGQLMSPLHF.

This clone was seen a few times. CDR3 DNA sequence: TGTGCCAGCAGCTTAAGTTGGACTAGCGCCAGGGAGACCCAGTACTTC. Translation gives CASSLSWTSARETQYF. The chain carries TRBV7-8 and TRBJ2-5; the match to TRBD2 covers 9 bases. V gave up 2 bases and J gave up 5 bases; unmatched junction bases: 9. This CDR3 contains 16 residues. Germline V lookup: CDR1 SGHVS, CDR2 FQNEAQ.

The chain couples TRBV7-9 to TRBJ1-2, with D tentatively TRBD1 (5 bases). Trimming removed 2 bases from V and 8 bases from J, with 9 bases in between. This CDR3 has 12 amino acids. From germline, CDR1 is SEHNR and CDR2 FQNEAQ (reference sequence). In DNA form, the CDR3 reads TGTGCCAGCAGCTTACAGGGTCGGGGCTACACCTTC. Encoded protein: CASSLQGRGYTF.

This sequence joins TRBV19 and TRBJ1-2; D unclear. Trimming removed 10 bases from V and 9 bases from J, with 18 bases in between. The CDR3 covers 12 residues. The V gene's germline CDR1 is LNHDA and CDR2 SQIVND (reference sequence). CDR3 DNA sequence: TGTGCCACCCTCACCGGTCCCTTTAGCTACACCTTC. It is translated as CATLTGPFSYTF.

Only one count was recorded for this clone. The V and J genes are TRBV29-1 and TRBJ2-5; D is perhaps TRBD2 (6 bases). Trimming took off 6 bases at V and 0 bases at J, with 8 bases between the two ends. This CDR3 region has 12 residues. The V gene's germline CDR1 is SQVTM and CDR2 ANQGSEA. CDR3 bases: TGCAGCGTGGAGGGTTACCAAGAGACCCAGTACTTC. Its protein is CSVEGYQETQYF.

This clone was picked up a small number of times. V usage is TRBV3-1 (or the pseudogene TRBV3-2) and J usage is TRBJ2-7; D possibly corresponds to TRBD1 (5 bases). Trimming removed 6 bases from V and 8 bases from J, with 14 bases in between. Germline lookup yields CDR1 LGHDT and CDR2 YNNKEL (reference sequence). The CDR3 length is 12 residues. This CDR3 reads CASSDSSTQQYF. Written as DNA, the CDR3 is TGTGCCAGCAGTGACAGCTCTACGCAGCAGTACTTC.

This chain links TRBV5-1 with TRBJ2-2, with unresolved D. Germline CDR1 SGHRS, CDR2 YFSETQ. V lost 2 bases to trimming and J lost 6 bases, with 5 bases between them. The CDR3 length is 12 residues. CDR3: CASSLISGELFF. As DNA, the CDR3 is TGCGCCAGCAGCTTAATCTCCGGGGAGCTGTTTTTT.

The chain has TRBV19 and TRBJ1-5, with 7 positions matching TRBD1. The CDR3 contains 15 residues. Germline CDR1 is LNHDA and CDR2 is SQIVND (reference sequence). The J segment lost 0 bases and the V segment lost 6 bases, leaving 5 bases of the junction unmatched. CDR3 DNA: TGTGCCAGTAGGACGACAGGGATTAGCAATCAGCCCCAGCATTTT. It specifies CASRTTGISNQPQHF.

The CDR3 DNA follows: TGTGCCAGCAGCTCTATCCTAGCGACAGACTCCTACGAGCAGTACTTC. Its translation is CASSSILATDSYEQYF. This chain joins TRBV7-9 and TRBJ2-7, with a weak D call TRBD2 (6 bases). From germline, CDR1 is SEHNR and CDR2 FQNEAQ (reference sequence). There are 16 residues in the CDR3. Trimming took off 4 bases at V and 0 bases at J, with 16 bases between the two ends.

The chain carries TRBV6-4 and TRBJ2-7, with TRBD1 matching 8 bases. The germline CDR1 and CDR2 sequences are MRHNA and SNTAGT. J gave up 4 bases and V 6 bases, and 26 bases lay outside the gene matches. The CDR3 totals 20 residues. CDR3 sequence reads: CASRTLGQGKNSAVRYEQYF. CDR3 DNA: TGTGCCAGCAGAACCTTAGGACAGGGAAAAAATAGCGCTGTGCGGTACGAGCAGTACTTC.

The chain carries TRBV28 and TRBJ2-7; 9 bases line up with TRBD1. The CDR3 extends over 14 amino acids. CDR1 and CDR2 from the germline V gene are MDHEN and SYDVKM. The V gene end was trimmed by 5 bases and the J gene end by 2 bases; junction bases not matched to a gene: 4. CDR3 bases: TGTGCCAGCAGTAGGACAGGGGCCCCCTACGAGCAGTACTTC. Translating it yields CASSRTGAPYEQYF.

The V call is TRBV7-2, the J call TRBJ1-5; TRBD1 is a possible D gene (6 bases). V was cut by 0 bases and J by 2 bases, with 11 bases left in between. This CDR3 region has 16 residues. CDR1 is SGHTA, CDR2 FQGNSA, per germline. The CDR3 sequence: CASSLASGAGNQPQHF. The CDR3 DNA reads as TGTGCCAGCAGCTTAGCGTCAGGGGCAGGCAATCAGCCCCAGCATTTT.

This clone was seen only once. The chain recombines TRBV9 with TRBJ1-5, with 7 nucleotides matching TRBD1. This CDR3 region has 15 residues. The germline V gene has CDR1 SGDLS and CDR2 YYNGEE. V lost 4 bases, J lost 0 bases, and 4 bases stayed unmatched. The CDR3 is CASSPRDSSNQPQHF. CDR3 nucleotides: TGTGCCAGCAGCCCCCGGGACAGTAGCAATCAGCCCCAGCATTTT.

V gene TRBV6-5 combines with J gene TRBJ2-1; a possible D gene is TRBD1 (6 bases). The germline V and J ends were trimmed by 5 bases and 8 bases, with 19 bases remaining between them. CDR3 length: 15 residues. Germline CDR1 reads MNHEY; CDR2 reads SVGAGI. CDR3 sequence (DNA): TGTGCCAGCAGTCCAGGGGATTTGACGGTTGATGAGCAGTTCTTC. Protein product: CASSPGDLTVDEQFF.

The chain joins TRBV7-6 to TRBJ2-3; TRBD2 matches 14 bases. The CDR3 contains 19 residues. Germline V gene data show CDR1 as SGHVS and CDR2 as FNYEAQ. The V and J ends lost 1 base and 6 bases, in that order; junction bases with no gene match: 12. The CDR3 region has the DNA TGTGCCAGCAGCTTAGGGGGACTAGCGGGAGCCCGGTGGGCTGATACGCAGTATTTT. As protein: CASSLGGLAGARWADTQYF.